Each of the 32 T cell receptor beta chains below was sequenced from the same sample in a study of shared clonotypes between healthy human individuals. Produced via immunoSEQ multiplex PCR; TCRdb's table is partial and in-frame only. This table holds roughly 2.4 million clones, about 94% found once. Source material: naive CD4+ T cells sorted from blood. Subset meaning: CD45RA+ positively selected. These receptors all come from a man between 18 and 29 years old in good health.

This chain connects TRBV7-2 to TRBJ2-1, with 9 bases lining up with TRBD1. V lost 1 base and J lost 7; bases outside the gene matches: 5. This CDR3 is 15 amino acids long. Per the germline V gene, CDR1 is SGHTA and CDR2 is FQGNSA. The CDR3 coding sequence is TGTGCCAGCAGCTTAGGGGGACAGGGTCGGAATGAGCAGTTCTTC. Its protein is CASSLGGQGRNEQFF.

The V and J genes are TRBV5-6 and TRBJ1-6; D may be TRBD1 (6 bases). CDR3 length: 14 residues. Germline V lookup: CDR1 SGHDT, CDR2 YYEEEE. The V gene lost 0 bases and the J gene lost 9 bases, with 10 bases spanning the gap. The CDR3: CASSLVQGSSPLHF. CDR3 bases: TGTGCCAGCAGCTTGGTTCAGGGGAGTTCACCCCTCCACTTT.

With respect to this clone: The same CDR3 also results from other DNA sequences found in this sample. This chain joins TRBV11-2 and TRBJ2-7; unclear D gene. Trimming left V 1 base short and J 10 bases short, with 8 bases between. Germline CDR1 SGHAT, CDR2 FQNNGV. This CDR3 is 11 amino acids long. DNA for the CDR3: TGTGCCAGCAGCTTAGCCCTCGAACAGTACTTC. This gives the protein CASSLALEQYF.

This CDR3 is CASSPNTNEKLFF. The DNA for the CDR3 is TGTGCCAGCAGTCCGAATACTAATGAAAAACTGTTTTTT. V usage is TRBV25-1 and J usage is TRBJ1-4; no reliable D call. Per the germline V gene, CDR1 is MGHDK and CDR2 is SYGVNS. Between the trimmed V and J ends, which lost 5 bases and 2 bases, there was a span of 6 bases. The CDR3 runs 13 residues. Supplemented by reference TRBV25-1 and TRBJ1-4, the full variable domain reads EADIYQTPRYLVIGTGKKITLECSQTMGHDKMYWYQQDPGMELHLIHYSYGVNSTEKGDLSSESTVSRIRTEHFPLTLESARPSHTSQYLCASSPNTNEKLFFGSGTQLSVL.

The V gene is TRBV28, the J gene TRBJ1-6; TRBD1 matches 7 bases. From germline, CDR1 is MDHEN and CDR2 SYDVKM. The length of the CDR3 is 15 residues. V was clipped by 3 bases and J by 10 bases; unmatched bases: 9. For the CDR3, the DNA is TGTGCCAGCAGTTTTGGGGCCAGGGGGGGCTCACCCCTCCACTTT. Amino acid sequence: CASSFGARGGSPLHF.

V is TRBV15 and J is TRBJ1-4; a weak D match, TRBD1 (6 bases). This CDR3 is 14 amino acids long. Trimming removed 5 bases from V and 5 bases from J, with 12 bases in between. Germline V gene sequence: CDR1 LNHNV, CDR2 YYDKDF (reference sequence). The CDR3 reads CATSRGQNNEKLFF. The CDR3 region has the DNA TGTGCCACCAGCCGAGGACAGAACAATGAAAAACTGTTTTTT.

The rearrangement joins TRBV19 to TRBJ1-2, with D possibly being TRBD1 (5 bases). The CDR3 has 11 amino acids. Germline CDR1 LNHDA, CDR2 SQIVND (reference sequence). In nucleotides, the CDR3 is TGTGCTGCGGGGGGGAGGAATGGCTACACCTTC. This gives the protein CAAGGRNGYTF.

The chain joins TRBV5-4 to TRBJ1-2; 9 bases line up with TRBD1. From germline, CDR1 is SGHNT and CDR2 YYREEE (reference sequence). This CDR3 contains 15 residues. V shed 4 bases and J 4 bases; nucleotides not matched to a gene: 8. CDR3: CASSRPETGGYGYTF. The DNA of the CDR3 is TGTGCCAGCAGCCGCCCAGAGACAGGGGGCTATGGCTACACCTTC.

J is TRBJ2-7 and V is TRBV15; D remains ambiguous. This CDR3 is 19 amino acids long. V was clipped by 4 bases and J by 3 bases, with 28 bases between them. The germline gives CDR1 LNHNV, CDR2 YYDKDF (reference sequence). CDR3 DNA: TGTGCCACCAGCATAGCTGAAAATAGGCGGAGCTACCCCCTCTACGAGCAGTACTTC. Protein sequence: CATSIAENRRSYPLYEQYF.

This clone was counted once. The rearrangement joins TRBV9 to TRBJ2-1; D possibly matches TRBD1 or TRBD2 (5 bases each). Germline values: CDR1 SGDLS, CDR2 YYNGEE. CDR3 length: 16 residues. The V end lost 1 base, the J end lost 0 bases, and 11 bases lay between the germline ends. For the CDR3, the DNA is TGTGCCAGCAGCGTATCTGAGGGGAGCTCCTACAATGAGCAGTTCTTC. It is translated as CASSVSEGSSYNEQFF.

This clone occurred once. V is TRBV5-6 and J is TRBJ1-5; 7 bases are a match to TRBD1. The CDR3 loop spans 14 amino acids. CDR1 is SGHDT and CDR2 is YYEEEE in the germline V gene. J gave up 3 bases and V 4 bases, and 4 bases lay outside the gene matches. The CDR3 bases are TGTGCCAGCAGCCATGGACAGGCCAATCAGCCCCAGCATTTT. This sequence encodes CASSHGQANQPQHF.

This chain joins TRBV18 and TRBJ2-3, with 9 bases fitting TRBD2. The V gene end was trimmed by 3 bases and the J gene end by 0 bases; junction bases not matched to a gene: 10. The CDR3 runs 18 residues. CDR1 is KGHSH, CDR2 LQKENI, per germline. The CDR3 DNA follows: TGTGCCAGCTCACCGGTGTGGGCTAGCGGGGTTAGCACAGATACGCAGTATTTT. This gives the protein CASSPVWASGVSTDTQYF.

The chain has TRBV28 and TRBJ1-1, with a tentative D call TRBD1 (6 bases). The CDR3 spans 15 residues. V was trimmed by 2 bases and J by 4 bases, leaving 14 bases between them. Per the germline V gene, CDR1 is MDHEN and CDR2 is SYDVKM. The CDR3 spells CASSLEGGRSTEAFF. The CDR3 coding sequence is TGTGCCAGCAGTTTAGAAGGGGGTAGGAGCACTGAAGCTTTCTTT.

The chain employs TRBV19 and TRBJ2-6; possibly TRBD1 for D (6 bases). The CDR3 length is 16 residues. The V gene's germline CDR1 is LNHDA and CDR2 SQIVND (reference sequence). The ends were cut back, 2 bases at V and 0 bases at J, with 8 bases in the middle. The CDR3 DNA is TGTGCCAGTAGTATAACAGGGAGCTCTGGGGCCAACGTCCTGACTTTC. This encodes CASSITGSSGANVLTF. Complete variable domain (other parts from reference TRBV19 and TRBJ2-6): DGGITQSPKYLFRKEGQNVTLSCEQNLNHDAMYWYRQDPGQGLRLIYYSQIVNDFQKGDIAEGYSVSREKKESFPLTVTSAQKNPTAFYLCASSITGSSGANVLTFGAGSRLTVL.

V usage is TRBV5-1 and J usage is TRBJ2-7; D unclear. CDR3 size: 12 residues. Germline CDR1 SGHRS, CDR2 YFSETQ. The V end lost 3 bases, the J end lost 6 bases, and 10 bases lay between the germline ends. The CDR3 reads CASSSPQSEQYF. CDR3 nucleotides: TGCGCCAGCAGCTCACCACAGAGCGAGCAGTACTTC.

In this sample, this clone turned up once. The CDR3 protein is CASSLGPQDGNTIYF. The CDR3, as DNA: TGTGCCAGCAGCTTAGGGCCTCAGGATGGAAACACCATATATTTT. The V and J genes are TRBV7-2 and TRBJ1-3, with no clear D. The CDR3 is made up of 15 amino acids. V gave up 1 base and J gave up 3 bases, with 10 bases separating them. Germline V gives CDR1 SGHTA, CDR2 FQGNSA.

V usage is TRBV30 and J usage is TRBJ2-1, with TRBD1 identical over 7 bases. V was clipped by 2 bases and J by 4 bases; unmatched bases: 14. Germline lookup yields CDR1 GTSNPN and CDR2 SVGIG (reference sequence). The CDR3 extends over 17 amino acids. The CDR3 sequence: CAWSTDIRTGDYNEQFF. The DNA of the CDR3 is TGTGCCTGGAGTACCGACATTCGGACAGGTGATTACAATGAGCAGTTCTTC.

The chain carries TRBV28 and TRBJ2-7, with D perhaps being TRBD1 or TRBD2 (5 bases each). Germline V gives CDR1 MDHEN, CDR2 SYDVKM. Trimming removed 3 bases at V and 6 bases at J, with 9 bases between. The CDR3 loop spans 12 amino acids. The CDR3 loop reads CASSFRGLEQYF. CDR3 bases: TGTGCCAGCAGTTTCCGGGGCCTCGAGCAGTACTTC.

J is TRBJ2-1 and V is TRBV6-5, with D possibly being TRBD2 (6 bases). Trimming removed 6 bases from V and 12 bases from J, with 12 bases in between. The CDR3 sequence is 11 residues long. Per germline, CDR1 MNHEY and CDR2 SVGAGI. The CDR3: CASRASGLQFF. In DNA, the CDR3 is TGTGCCAGCAGAGCAAGCGGGCTGCAGTTCTTC.

In its sample, this clone was seen once. Within the sample, other DNA sequences also encode this same CDR3. This chain links TRBV6-1 with TRBJ2-1; no firm D call. Germline V gene lookup returns CDR1 MNHNS and CDR2 SASEGT. The V and J ends lost 8 bases and 4 bases respectively, with 3 bases between them. This CDR3 spans 10 amino acids. CDR3 DNA: TGTGCCAGCGGATACAATGAGCAGTTCTTC. It encodes CASGYNEQFF.

The chain carries TRBV30 and TRBJ2-4; D uncertain. V was clipped by 3 bases and J by 4 bases, with 16 bases between them. The CDR3 consists of 15 residues. Per the germline V gene, CDR1 is GTSNPN and CDR2 is SVGIG (reference sequence). CDR3 loop: CAWRTMMGGKNIQYF. DNA for the CDR3: TGTGCCTGGAGAACTATGATGGGCGGAAAAAACATTCAGTACTTC.

The chain joins TRBV6-5 to TRBJ2-7; the D gene could be TRBD1 or TRBD2 (5 bases each). CDR3 length equals 13 residues. Trimming removed 8 bases from V and 2 bases from J, with 13 bases in between. Germline V gene lookup returns CDR1 MNHEY and CDR2 SVGAGI. CDR3 residues: CASAGTEPYEQYF. For the CDR3, the DNA is TGTGCCAGCGCAGGGACGGAACCCTACGAGCAGTACTTC.

In DNA, the CDR3 is TGCAGCGCCGCGTTAGACTACGAGCAGTACTTC. Translated, it gives CSAALDYEQYF. V is TRBV29-1 and J is TRBJ2-7; D not certain. CDR3 length: 11 amino acids. CDR1 SQVTM and CDR2 ANQGSEA come from the germline V gene. V was clipped by 7 bases and J by 3 bases, with 10 bases between them.

This chain uses TRBV6-1 with TRBJ2-1; 11 bases line up with TRBD2. V lost 3 bases, J lost 6 bases, and 10 bases stayed unmatched. The germline V gene encodes CDR1 MNHNS and CDR2 SASEGT. The CDR3 is 17 amino acids. CDR3 amino acids: CASSDARLAGLLNEQFF. CDR3 in DNA: TGTGCCAGCAGTGATGCCCGACTAGCGGGACTACTCAATGAGCAGTTCTTC.

The chain carries TRBV19 and TRBJ2-6; possible D gene TRBD1, 8 bases. This CDR3 spans 16 amino acids. Germline CDR1 is LNHDA and CDR2 is SQIVND (reference sequence). With 4 bases removed from V and 5 bases from J, the gap between germline ends came to 15 bases. The CDR3, as DNA: TGTGCCAGTAGTAAGGACAGGGAGGGAAGGGCCAACGTCCTGACTTTC. This gives the protein CASSKDREGRANVLTF.

V usage is TRBV28 and J usage is TRBJ1-5; possibly TRBD1 for D (5 bases). The CDR3 has 13 amino acids. Trimming shortened V by 8 bases and J by 4 bases, and 12 bases separated the two germline ends. Germline V lookup: CDR1 MDHEN, CDR2 SYDVKM. The CDR3 DNA is TGTGCCAGCGAGGACAATTTAAATCAGCCCCAGCATTTT. Its protein is CASEDNLNQPQHF.

The rearrangement joins TRBV7-6 to TRBJ1-6; no definite D call. This CDR3 region has 12 residues. Germline assignment: CDR1 SGHVS and CDR2 FNYEAQ. V lost 0 bases to trimming and J lost 7 bases, with 1 base between them. CDR3 residues: CASSLANSPLHF. CDR3 coding DNA: TGTGCCAGCAGCTTAGCGAATTCACCCCTCCACTTT.

With respect to this clone: This may be a read error, as it is one base from a much larger clone. The gene calls are TRBV28 and TRBJ1-1, with D perhaps matching TRBD1 (5 bases). The CDR3 spans 11 residues. V was shortened by 2 bases and J by 8 bases, with 6 bases between the two germline ends. Germline V gene data show CDR1 as MDHEN and CDR2 as SYDVKM. The DNA of the CDR3 is TGTGCCAGCAGTTTAGCAGGGGAAGCTTTCTTT. Translating it yields CASSLAGEAFF.

The chain joins TRBV7-9 to TRBJ2-3, with D perhaps TRBD1 or TRBD2 (5 bases each). The V end was cut by 2 bases, the J end by 10 bases, with 13 bases between. Germline loops: CDR1 SEHNR, CDR2 FQNEAQ (reference sequence). This CDR3 comprises 13 residues. This CDR3 is CASSLSGASPQYF. The CDR3 region has the DNA TGTGCCAGCAGCTTATCCGGGGCATCACCGCAGTATTTT.

The genes are TRBV28 and TRBJ1-4, with TRBD1 matching over 9 bases. CDR1 is MDHEN and CDR2 is SYDVKM in the germline V gene. CDR3 length equals 15 residues. Trimming at V came to 5 bases and at J to 8 bases, leaving 9 bases not matched to a gene. The CDR3 reads CASSTPTGGGEKLFF. As DNA, the CDR3 is TGTGCCAGCAGTACCCCGACAGGGGGAGGGGAAAAACTGTTTTTT. Based on the CDR3 plus reference TRBV28 and TRBJ1-4, the full variable domain is DVKVTQSSRYLVKRTGEKVFLECVQDMDHENMFWYRQDPGLGLRLIYFSYDVKMKEKGDIPEGYSVSREKKERFSLILESASTNQTSMYLCASSTPTGGGEKLFFGSGTQLSVL.

The chain has TRBV9 and TRBJ2-5; 7 nucleotides align to TRBD1. Germline trimming cut 3 bases from V and 5 bases from J; bases unmatched to any gene: 10. Per the germline V gene, CDR1 is SGDLS and CDR2 is YYNGEE. The CDR3 has 15 residues. The CDR3 region is CASSAQGSSWETQYF. In DNA form, the CDR3 reads TGTGCCAGCAGCGCACAGGGGTCCAGTTGGGAGACCCAGTACTTC. Full variable domain (missing parts from reference TRBV9 and TRBJ2-5): DSGVTQTPKHLITATGQRVTLRCSPRSGDLSVYWYQQSLDQGLQFLIQYYNGEERAKGNILERFSAQQFPDLHSELNLSSLELGDSALYFCASSAQGSSWETQYFGPGTRLLVL.

V usage is TRBV6-5 and J usage is TRBJ2-5; the D gene is possibly TRBD2 (5 bases). V was clipped by 5 bases and J by 7 bases, with 17 bases between them. This CDR3 has 14 amino acids. Germline V lookup: CDR1 MNHEY, CDR2 SVGAGI. The CDR3 is CASSTRTGSGTQYF. The CDR3 DNA reads as TGTGCCAGCAGTACCCGGACTGGCTCGGGGACCCAGTACTTC.